This T cell receptor (beta chain) was sequenced during a study of control samples from healthy donors and cancer patients. The length of the CDR3 is 12 residues. Germline V gives CDR1 SQVTM, CDR2 ANQGSEA. V dropped 6 bases and J dropped 6; count of bases not matched to a gene: 6. Assay: immunoSEQ multiplex PCR; the TCRdb copy retains only in-frame clones and omits some. The top ten hold roughly 18% of the sample, which has about 110,000 clones, 80% to 90% seen once. The chain has TRBV29-1 and TRBJ2-7, with TRBD1 matching over 9 bases. The material sequenced was blood. This sequence was found in a woman aged 45-60 years in good health. CDR3 sequence: CSVKQGAGEQYV. CDR3 bases: TGCAGCGTCAAACAGGGGGCTGGCGAGCAGTACGTC.